This passage covers 23 T cell receptor beta chains from one sample sequenced in a study of shared clonotypes between healthy human individuals. Some clones are missing from TCRdb's copy, which holds only in-frame ones; the method was immunoSEQ multiplex PCR. The table shows 950,000 to 1,100,000 clones, with 65% to 75% occurring only once. The source material was memory CD4+ T cells sorted from blood. The subset was: CD45RA-negative fraction. All receptors derive from a man between 18 and 29 years old in good health.

V usage is TRBV6-6 and J usage is TRBJ1-4, with a tentative D call TRBD1 (6 bases). The germline V and J ends were trimmed by 4 bases and 0 bases, with 9 bases remaining between them. This CDR3 has 15 amino acids. Germline-derived CDR1 and CDR2 are MNHNY and SVGAGI (reference sequence). CDR3 DNA: TGTGCCAGCAGTTGGGGGCTTGCAACTAATGAAAAACTGTTTTTT. Protein sequence: CASSWGLATNEKLFF.

V and J are TRBV6-4 and TRBJ2-3, with TRBD2 matching over 9 bases. Germline V CDR1 and CDR2: MRHNA, SNTAGT. The CDR3 is 15 residues long. Losses at the gene ends were 5 bases for V and 4 bases for J; bases not matched to a gene: 7. CDR3 in amino acids: CASSLAGLDSDTQYF. Written as DNA, the CDR3 is TGTGCCAGCAGTCTAGCGGGATTAGACTCAGATACGCAGTATTTT.

The chain recombines TRBV19 with TRBJ1-2; possibly TRBD1 for D (5 bases). V gave up 6 bases and J gave up 7 bases, with 18 bases separating them. This CDR3 contains 14 residues. Germline assignment: CDR1 LNHDA and CDR2 SQIVND (reference sequence). Written as DNA, the CDR3 is TGTGCCAGTAGCCCCGTACGGGGGGGAGGTGGCTACACCTTC. Encoded protein: CASSPVRGGGGYTF.

The rearrangement links TRBV13 to TRBJ1-2; the D gene is possibly TRBD1 (5 bases). Germline V lookup: CDR1 PRHDT, CDR2 FYEKMQ (reference sequence). The CDR3 length is 14 residues. V dropped 5 bases and J dropped 4 bases, with 14 bases sitting between them. CDR3 sequence (DNA): TGTGCCAGCAGCCGTACGGGGGGGGTCTATGGCTACACCTTC. This gives the protein CASSRTGGVYGYTF. The variable domain in full, completed from reference TRBV13 and TRBJ1-2, reads AAGVIQSPRHLIKEKRETATLKCYPIPRHDTVYWYQQGPGQDPQFLISFYEKMQSDKGSIPDRFSAQQFSDYHSELNMSSLELGDSALYFCASSRTGGVYGYTFGSGTRLTVV.

The rearrangement joins TRBV5-1 to TRBJ2-5, with D perhaps matching TRBD1 (5 bases). This CDR3 is built from 15 residues. V was clipped by 6 bases and J by 1 base, with 16 bases between them. Per germline, CDR1 SGHRS and CDR2 YFSETQ. CDR3 sequence reads: CASKGYGRGQETQYF. The CDR3 bases are TGCGCCAGCAAAGGGTATGGTAGGGGCCAAGAGACCCAGTACTTC.

The chain couples TRBV6-6 to TRBJ2-7; D tentatively fits TRBD1 or TRBD2 (5 bases each). Germline V gene data show CDR1 as MNHNY and CDR2 as SVGAGI (reference sequence). The CDR3 totals 11 residues. V shed 8 bases and J shed 4 bases, with 9 bases lying between them. The CDR3 coding sequence is TGTGCCAGCGGGGGTAGATACGAGCAGTACTTC. Residues: CASGGRYEQYF.

The table lists this clone with a count of one. The chain carries TRBV20-1 and TRBJ1-2; D is undetermined. CDR3 length: 11 amino acids. Per germline, CDR1 DFQATT and CDR2 SNEGSKA (reference sequence). V was shortened by 3 bases and J by 5 bases, with 7 bases between the two germline ends. The CDR3 coding sequence is TGCAGTGCTAGTCTCGGGTATGGCTACACCTTC. Amino acid sequence: CSASLGYGYTF.

The chain links TRBV10-2 to TRBJ1-1; no definite D call. In germline, CDR1 is WSHSY, CDR2 SAAADI. Trimming removed 3 bases at V and 4 bases at J, with 9 bases between. The CDR3 is 13 amino acids. As DNA, the CDR3 is TGCGCCAGCAGTGAACCGGCGGGCACTGAAGCTTTCTTT. This translates into CASSEPAGTEAFF.

The rearrangement links TRBV4-2 to TRBJ1-1; D uncertain. CDR1 is LGHNA and CDR2 is YNFKEQ in the germline V gene. V lost 4 bases and J 3 bases, leaving 12 bases between the germline ends. The CDR3 spans 14 residues. CDR3 sequence: CASSRGPTDTEAFF. The DNA for the CDR3 is TGTGCCAGCAGCCGCGGCCCGACGGACACTGAAGCTTTCTTT.

This clone was recorded at least ten times. This sequence joins TRBV14 and TRBJ2-3; D unresolved. V lost 4 bases and J lost 7, with 12 bases in between. Germline V gene sequence: CDR1 SGHDN, CDR2 FVKESK. This CDR3 region has 13 residues. CDR3 protein: CASSPFQANTQYF. CDR3 bases: TGTGCCAGCAGCCCGTTCCAAGCAAATACGCAGTATTTT.

This clone has ten or more counts. This chain connects TRBV7-8 to TRBJ2-3; D is tentatively TRBD1 or TRBD2 (6 bases each). The CDR3 has 15 amino acids. From germline, CDR1 is SGHVS and CDR2 FQNEAQ. V was shortened by 5 bases and J by 2 bases, with 14 bases between the two germline ends. CDR3 nucleotides: TGTGCCAGCAGCCTTAAGGGGGGATCCACAGATACGCAGTATTTT. Translated: CASSLKGGSTDTQYF.

The CDR3 nucleotides are TGTGCCAGCAGCTCCATCACTCCGGGACTATCCATACCGTACGAGCAGTACTTC. Translating gives CASSSITPGLSIPYEQYF. The V and J genes are TRBV5-4 and TRBJ2-7; TRBD2 agrees at 7 bases. The CDR3 runs 18 residues. The junction had 19 bases not matched to a gene; V was cut back by 3 bases and J by 4 bases. In germline, CDR1 is SGHNT, CDR2 YYREEE (reference sequence).

The rearrangement links TRBV10-1 to TRBJ2-3; 15 nucleotides match TRBD2. The ends lost 6 bases at V and 3 bases at J; junction bases unmatched: 4. Germline CDR1 is WNHNN and CDR2 is SYGVQD (reference sequence). The CDR3 consists of 16 residues. Here the CDR3 reads CASSPGLAGGTDTQYF. CDR3 in DNA: TGCGCCAGCAGCCCAGGACTAGCGGGAGGGACAGATACGCAGTATTTT.

The J gene is TRBJ2-3, the V gene TRBV5-1; possibly TRBD1 for D (6 bases). The CDR3 is made up of 15 amino acids. Germline V lookup: CDR1 SGHRS, CDR2 YFSETQ. V was trimmed by 2 bases and J by 0 bases, leaving 10 bases between them. This chain's CDR3 is CASSLTGISTDTQYF. The CDR3 DNA follows: TGCGCCAGCAGCTTAACAGGGATTAGCACAGATACGCAGTATTTT.

This clone turned up a few times. The V and J genes are TRBV11-2 and TRBJ2-1, with D uncertain. V was clipped by 0 bases and J by 7 bases, with 4 bases between them. The V gene's germline CDR1 is SGHAT and CDR2 FQNNGV. The CDR3 sequence is 12 residues long. This CDR3 reads CASSLEQNEQFF. CDR3 nucleotide sequence: TGTGCCAGCAGCTTAGAACAGAATGAGCAGTTCTTC.

V gene TRBV6-6 combines with J gene TRBJ1-6; perhaps TRBD1 as D (5 bases). Germline CDR1 reads MNHNY; CDR2 reads SVGAGI (reference sequence). V lost 2 bases to trimming and J lost 5 bases, with 10 bases between them. This CDR3 has 15 amino acids. The CDR3 nucleotides are TGTGCCAGCAGTTACCTGGGACTGAATAATTCACCCCTCCACTTT. It translates to CASSYLGLNNSPLHF.

Only a few counts were recorded for this clone. The chain links TRBV6-1 to TRBJ2-1; 7 bases match TRBD2. There are 14 residues in the CDR3. Germline CDR1 MNHNS, CDR2 SASEGT. V gave up 0 bases and J gave up 6 bases; unmatched junction bases: 2. The CDR3 sequence: CASSEAGGGNEQFF. CDR3 DNA: TGTGCCAGCAGTGAAGCTGGGGGGGGCAATGAGCAGTTCTTC.

V is TRBV9 and J is TRBJ2-2, with TRBD2 matching 10 bases. With 4 bases clipped from V and 0 bases from J, the junction kept 9 bases outside the gene matches. Germline values: CDR1 SGDLS, CDR2 YYNGEE. This CDR3 region has 18 residues. CDR3 sequence: CASSRQASGSANTGELFF. CDR3 in DNA: TGTGCCAGCAGCCGTCAGGCTAGCGGGAGCGCGAACACCGGGGAGCTGTTTTTT. Looking up the rest from reference TRBV9 and TRBJ2-2 gives the full variable domain: DSGVTQTPKHLITATGQRVTLRCSPRSGDLSVYWYQQSLDQGLQFLIQYYNGEERAKGNILERFSAQQFPDLHSELNLSSLELGDSALYFCASSRQASGSANTGELFFGEGSRLTVL.

A few counts support this clone. The chain combines TRBV5-1 with TRBJ1-1; D is undetermined. The V and J ends lost 3 bases and 2 bases respectively, with 8 bases between them. This CDR3 has 13 residues. Germline loops: CDR1 SGHRS, CDR2 YFSETQ. The CDR3 coding sequence is TGCGCCAGCAGCTCAAAGAGAAACACTGAAGCTTTCTTT. Its translation is CASSSKRNTEAFF. Variable domain in full (rest from reference TRBV5-1 and TRBJ1-1): KAGVTQTPRYLIKTRGQQVTLSCSPISGHRSVSWYQQTPGQGLQFLFEYFSETQRNKGNFPGRFSGRQFSNSRSEMNVSTLELGDSALYLCASSSKRNTEAFFGQGTRLTVV.

V and J are TRBV18 and TRBJ2-3; unclear D gene. The CDR3 is 14 amino acids. V lost 3 bases and J lost 4, with 11 bases in between. Germline CDR1 KGHSH, CDR2 LQKENI. The CDR3 loop reads CASSPRPGADTQYF. The CDR3 nucleotides are TGTGCCAGCTCACCCCGTCCCGGAGCAGATACGCAGTATTTT. Filled out from reference TRBV18 and TRBJ2-3, the complete variable domain reads NAGVMQNPRHLVRRRGQEARLRCSPMKGHSHVYWYRQLPEEGLKFMVYLQKENIIDESGMPKERFSAEFPKEGPSILRIQQVVRGDSAAYFCASSPRPGADTQYFGPGTRLTVL.

This clone appeared a few times. Other nucleotide sequences in the sample specify the same CDR3. The V and J genes are TRBV30 and TRBJ1-3; no clear D gene. The CDR3 contains 11 residues. The germline V gene has CDR1 GTSNPN and CDR2 SVGIG (reference sequence). V lost 2 bases and J lost 3, with 2 bases in between. CDR3 in amino acids: CAWSFGNTIYF. DNA of the CDR3: TGTGCCTGGAGTTTTGGAAACACCATATATTTT.

V is TRBV7-9 and J is TRBJ2-6, with a weak D call TRBD1 (6 bases). The CDR3 loop spans 18 amino acids. The V end was cut by 5 bases, the J end by 2 bases, with 19 bases between. CDR1 SEHNR and CDR2 FQNEAQ come from the germline V gene (reference sequence). CDR3 nucleotide sequence: TGTGCCAGCAGCCCAAAGGGGCAGGGGTCCCCTGGGGCCAACGTCCTGACTTTC. It is translated as CASSPKGQGSPGANVLTF. The variable domain in full, completed from reference TRBV7-9 and TRBJ2-6, reads DTGVSQNPRHKITKRGQNVTFRCDPISEHNRLYWYRQTLGQGPEFLTYFQNEAQLEKSRLLSDRFSAERPKGSFSTLEIQRTEQGDSAMYLCASSPKGQGSPGANVLTFGAGSRLTVL.

This sequence joins TRBV25-1 and TRBJ2-4; TRBD2 is a possible D gene (7 bases). V lost 6 bases, J lost 1 base, and 16 bases lay in between. Per germline, CDR1 MGHDK and CDR2 SYGVNS. The length of the CDR3 is 16 residues. The CDR3 DNA sequence: TGTGCCAGCAGGGGAGGGGGTTTGGGGGCCAAAAACATTCAGTACTTC. Translated, it gives CASRGGGLGAKNIQYF.